This T cell receptor (beta chain) was identified in a study of post-analysis software for immune sequencing data. Study summary: Several disease courses (relapsing-remitting, secondary progressive and progressive-relapsing) of multiple sclerosis were included. Whole-study findings and limits: In patients, about five TRBV segments were more frequent than in controls, with TRBV5-6, TRBV5-1 and TRBV20-1 among them. Controls had significantly higher normalized Chao1 diversity than multiple sclerosis patients.

Prepared TCR beta cDNA libraries contained unique molecular identifiers. The yield from roughly 1 to 10 million T cells was around 500,000 cDNA molecules in total. One entry per CDR3 protein, called by TCRdb with MiXCR from the PCR reads. The table includes about 200,000 distinct CDR3 sequences, 29% detected once. Between the trimmed V and J ends, which lost 5 bases and 1 base, there was a span of 14 bases. The germline V gene has CDR1 SGHTA and CDR2 FQGNSA. This CDR3 region has 15 residues. In regard to this clonotype: Its specificity is unknown. This may be a read error, as it is one base from a much larger clone.

The chain links TRBV7-2 to TRBJ2-5; maybe TRBD2 (5 bases). Sequencing input: blood. The receptor's source is a girl aged 2-17 years with multiple sclerosis. CDR3 sequence (DNA): TGTGCCAGCAGCGTTAATAAAGGACTCCAAGAGACCCAGTACTTC. This sequence encodes CASSVNKGLQETQYF.